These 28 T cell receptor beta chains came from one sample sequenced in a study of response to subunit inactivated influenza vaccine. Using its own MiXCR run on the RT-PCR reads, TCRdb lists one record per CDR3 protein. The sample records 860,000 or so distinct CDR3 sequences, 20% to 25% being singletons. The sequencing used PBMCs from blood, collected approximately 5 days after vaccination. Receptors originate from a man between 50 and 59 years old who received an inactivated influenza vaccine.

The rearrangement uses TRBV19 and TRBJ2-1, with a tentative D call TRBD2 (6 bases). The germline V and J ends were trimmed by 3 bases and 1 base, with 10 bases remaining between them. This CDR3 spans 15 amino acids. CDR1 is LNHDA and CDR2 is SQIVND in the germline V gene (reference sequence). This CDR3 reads CASSMEEGSYNEQFF. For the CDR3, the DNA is TGTGCCAGTAGTATGGAGGAGGGGTCCTACAATGAGCAGTTCTTC.

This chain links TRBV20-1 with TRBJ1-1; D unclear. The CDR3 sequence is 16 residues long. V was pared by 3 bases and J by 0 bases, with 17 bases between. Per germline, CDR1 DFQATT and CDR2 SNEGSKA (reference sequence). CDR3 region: CSARPGNSYVNTEAFF. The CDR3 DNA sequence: TGCAGTGCTAGGCCCGGGAACTCCTACGTGAACACTGAAGCTTTCTTT.

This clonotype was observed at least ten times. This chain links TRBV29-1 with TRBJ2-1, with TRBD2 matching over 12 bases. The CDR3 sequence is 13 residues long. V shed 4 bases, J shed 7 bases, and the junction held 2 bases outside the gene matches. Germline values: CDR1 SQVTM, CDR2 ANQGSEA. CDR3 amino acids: CSVASGGANEQFF. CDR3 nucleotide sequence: TGCAGCGTTGCTAGCGGGGGGGCGAATGAGCAGTTCTTC.

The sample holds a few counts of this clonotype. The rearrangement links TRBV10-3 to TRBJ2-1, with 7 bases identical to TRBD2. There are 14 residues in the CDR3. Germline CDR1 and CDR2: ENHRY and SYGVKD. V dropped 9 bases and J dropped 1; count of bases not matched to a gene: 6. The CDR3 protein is CAMSREASYNEQFF. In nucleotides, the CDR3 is TGTGCCATGAGCCGGGAGGCTTCCTACAATGAGCAGTTCTTC.

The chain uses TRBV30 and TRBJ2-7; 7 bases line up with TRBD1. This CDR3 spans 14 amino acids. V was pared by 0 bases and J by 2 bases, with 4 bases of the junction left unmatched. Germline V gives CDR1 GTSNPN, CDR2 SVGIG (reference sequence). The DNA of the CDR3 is TGTGCCTGGAGTGTAGGGACAGAACCCTACGAGCAGTACTTC. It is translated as CAWSVGTEPYEQYF.

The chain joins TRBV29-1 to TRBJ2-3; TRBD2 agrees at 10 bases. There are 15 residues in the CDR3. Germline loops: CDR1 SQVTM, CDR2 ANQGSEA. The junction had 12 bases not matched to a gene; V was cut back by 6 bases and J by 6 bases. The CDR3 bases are TGCAGCGTCGGACGGAGCGGGAGGGCCGGGGATACGCAGTATTTT. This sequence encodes CSVGRSGRAGDTQYF.

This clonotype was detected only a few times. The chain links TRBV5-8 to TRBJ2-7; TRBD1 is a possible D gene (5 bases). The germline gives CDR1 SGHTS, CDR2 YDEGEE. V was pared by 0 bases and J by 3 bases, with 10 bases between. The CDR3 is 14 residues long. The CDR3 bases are TGTGCCAGCAGCTTGGACAGGTCAATCTACGAGCAGTACTTC. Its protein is CASSLDRSIYEQYF.

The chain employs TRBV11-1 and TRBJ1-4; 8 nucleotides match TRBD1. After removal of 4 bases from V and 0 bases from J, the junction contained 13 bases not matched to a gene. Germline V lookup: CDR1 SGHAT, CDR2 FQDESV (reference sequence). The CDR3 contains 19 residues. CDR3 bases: TGTGCCAGCAGCTCCCGACGGCAGGGGGCCTTTACAACTAATGAAAAACTGTTTTTT. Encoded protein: CASSSRRQGAFTTNEKLFF.

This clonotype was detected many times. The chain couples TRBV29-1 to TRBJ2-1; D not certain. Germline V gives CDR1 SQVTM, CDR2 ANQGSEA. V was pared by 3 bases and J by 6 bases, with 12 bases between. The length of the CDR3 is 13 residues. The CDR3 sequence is CSVEKGSPNEQFF. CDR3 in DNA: TGCAGCGTTGAGAAAGGATCCCCCAATGAGCAGTTCTTC.

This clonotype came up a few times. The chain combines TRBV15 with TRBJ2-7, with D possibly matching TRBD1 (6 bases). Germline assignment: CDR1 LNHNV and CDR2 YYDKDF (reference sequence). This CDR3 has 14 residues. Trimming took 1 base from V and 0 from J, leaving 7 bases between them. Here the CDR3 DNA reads TGTGCCACCAGCAGAGGGACAGCCTCCTACGAGCAGTACTTC. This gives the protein CATSRGTASYEQYF.

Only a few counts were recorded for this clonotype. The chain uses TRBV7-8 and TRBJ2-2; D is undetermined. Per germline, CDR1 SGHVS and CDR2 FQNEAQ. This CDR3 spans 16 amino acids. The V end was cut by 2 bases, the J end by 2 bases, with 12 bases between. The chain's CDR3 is CASSLIGGPNTGELFF. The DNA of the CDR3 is TGTGCCAGCAGCTTAATCGGCGGCCCTAACACCGGGGAGCTGTTTTTT.

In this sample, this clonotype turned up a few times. In DNA, the CDR3 is TGCGCCAGCAGCTTAAAGACTAGCGCGGCCGAGCAGTACTTC. The encoded protein is CASSLKTSAAEQYF. V is TRBV5-1 and J is TRBJ2-7; 8 nucleotides agree with TRBD2. The CDR3 runs to 14 residues. From germline, CDR1 is SGHRS and CDR2 YFSETQ. V shed 2 bases and J 6 bases; nucleotides not matched to a gene: 7.

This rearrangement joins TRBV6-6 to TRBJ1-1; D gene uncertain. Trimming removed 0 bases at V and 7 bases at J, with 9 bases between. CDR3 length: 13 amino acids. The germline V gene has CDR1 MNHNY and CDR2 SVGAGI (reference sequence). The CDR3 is CASSYSSGYEAFF. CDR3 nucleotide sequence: TGTGCCAGCAGTTACTCGTCTGGGTATGAAGCTTTCTTT.

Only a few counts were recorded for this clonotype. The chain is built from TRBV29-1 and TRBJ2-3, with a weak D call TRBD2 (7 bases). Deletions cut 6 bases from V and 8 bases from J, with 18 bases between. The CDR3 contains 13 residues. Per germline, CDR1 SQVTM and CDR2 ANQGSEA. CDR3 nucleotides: TGCAGCGTCGGGGTGGGGGGGGCAGGTACGCAGTATTTT. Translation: CSVGVGGAGTQYF.

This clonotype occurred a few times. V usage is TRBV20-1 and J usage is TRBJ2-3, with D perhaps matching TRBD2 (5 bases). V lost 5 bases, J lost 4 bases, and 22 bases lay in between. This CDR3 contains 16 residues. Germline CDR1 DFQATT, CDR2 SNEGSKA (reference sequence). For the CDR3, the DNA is TGCAGTGCTCAACTAGGTCCTTATAATTTCGCAGATACGCAGTATTTT. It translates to CSAQLGPYNFADTQYF.

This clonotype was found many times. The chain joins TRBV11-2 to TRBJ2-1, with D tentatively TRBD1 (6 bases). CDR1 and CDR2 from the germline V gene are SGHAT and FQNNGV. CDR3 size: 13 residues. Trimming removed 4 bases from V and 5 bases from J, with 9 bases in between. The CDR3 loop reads CASSSRGHNEQFF. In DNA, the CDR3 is TGTGCCAGCAGCTCCAGGGGTCACAATGAGCAGTTCTTC. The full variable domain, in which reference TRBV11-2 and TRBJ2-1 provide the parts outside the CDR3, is EAGVAQSPRYKIIEKRQSVAFWCNPISGHATLYWYQQILGQGPKLLIQFQNNGVVDDSQLPKDRFSAERLKGVDSTLKIQPAKLEDSAVYLCASSSRGHNEQFFGPGTRLTVL.

The CDR3 sequence is CASSFGANTEAFF. CDR3 nucleotides: TGTGCCAGCAGTTTCGGGGCTAACACTGAAGCTTTCTTT. The J gene is TRBJ1-1, the V gene TRBV12-3 or TRBV12-4, with D perhaps TRBD1 (5 bases). The CDR3 totals 13 residues. Deletions cut 3 bases from V and 2 bases from J, with 7 bases between.

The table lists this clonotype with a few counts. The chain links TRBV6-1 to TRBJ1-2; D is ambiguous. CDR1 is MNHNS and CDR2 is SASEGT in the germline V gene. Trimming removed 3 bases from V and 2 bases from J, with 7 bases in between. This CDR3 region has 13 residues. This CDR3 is CASSESKNYGYTF. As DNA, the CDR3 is TGTGCCAGCAGTGAGTCCAAAAACTATGGCTACACCTTC.

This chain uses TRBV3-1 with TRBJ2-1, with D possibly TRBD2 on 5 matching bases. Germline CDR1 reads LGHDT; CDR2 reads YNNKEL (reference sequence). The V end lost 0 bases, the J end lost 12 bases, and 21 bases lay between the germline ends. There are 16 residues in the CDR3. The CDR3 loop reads CASSQDDGWERPRQFF. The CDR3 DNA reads TGTGCCAGCAGCCAAGATGACGGCTGGGAGAGGCCGCGGCAGTTCTTC.

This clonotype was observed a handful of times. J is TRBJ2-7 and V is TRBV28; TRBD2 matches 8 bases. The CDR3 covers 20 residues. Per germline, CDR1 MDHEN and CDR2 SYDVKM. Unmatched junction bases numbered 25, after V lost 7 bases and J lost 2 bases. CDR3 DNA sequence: TGTGCCAGCATCTGGAGTGGCGGGACCGGACGGGGGGGCAAAACCTACGAGCAGTACTTC. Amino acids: CASIWSGGTGRGGKTYEQYF. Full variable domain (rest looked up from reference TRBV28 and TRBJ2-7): DVKVTQSSRYLVKRTGEKVFLECVQDMDHENMFWYRQDPGLGLRLIYFSYDVKMKEKGDIPEGYSVSREKKERFSLILESASTNQTSMYLCASIWSGGTGRGGKTYEQYFGPGTRLTVT.

This chain's CDR3 is CASSPRTGGVEQYF. The CDR3 DNA reads as TGTGCCAGCAGCCCCAGGACAGGGGGCGTCGAGCAGTACTTC. The chain uses TRBV7-9 and TRBJ2-7; 11 nucleotides align to TRBD1. Looked up from germline, CDR1 is SEHNR and CDR2 is FQNEAQ (reference sequence). Trimming cost V 5 bases and J 6 bases; bases outside gene matches: 6. The CDR3 runs 14 residues.

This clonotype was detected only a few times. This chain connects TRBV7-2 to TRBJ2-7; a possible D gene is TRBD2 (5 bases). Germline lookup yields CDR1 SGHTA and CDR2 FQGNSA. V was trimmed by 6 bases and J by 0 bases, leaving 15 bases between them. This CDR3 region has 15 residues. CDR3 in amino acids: CASRVVGSNSYEQYF. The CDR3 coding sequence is TGTGCCAGCAGGGTTGTAGGGAGTAACTCCTACGAGCAGTACTTC.

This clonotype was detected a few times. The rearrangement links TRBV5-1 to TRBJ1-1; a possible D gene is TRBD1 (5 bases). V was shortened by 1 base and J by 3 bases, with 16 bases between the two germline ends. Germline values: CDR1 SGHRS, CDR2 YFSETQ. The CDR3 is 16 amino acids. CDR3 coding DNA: TGCGCCAGCAGCTTGTACGGGGCAGGGAGAGACACTGAAGCTTTCTTT. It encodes CASSLYGAGRDTEAFF.

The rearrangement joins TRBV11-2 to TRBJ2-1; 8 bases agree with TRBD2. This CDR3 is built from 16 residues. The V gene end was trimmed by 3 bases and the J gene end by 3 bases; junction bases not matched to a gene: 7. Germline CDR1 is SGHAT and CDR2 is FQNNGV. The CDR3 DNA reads TGTGCCAGCAGCTTTGGCGGCAGCGGGGGCTACAATGAGCAGTTCTTC. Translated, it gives CASSFGGSGGYNEQFF.

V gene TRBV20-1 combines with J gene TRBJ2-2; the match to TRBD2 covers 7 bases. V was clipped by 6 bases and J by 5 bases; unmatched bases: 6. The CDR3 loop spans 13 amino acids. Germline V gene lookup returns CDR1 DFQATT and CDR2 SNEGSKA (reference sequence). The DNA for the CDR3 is TGCAGTGCCCGGACTAGGGCGACCGGGGAGCTGTTTTTT. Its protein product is CSARTRATGELFF.

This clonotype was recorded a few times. CDR3 DNA: TGCGCCAGCAGCTTGTTTGGACTAGCATTTGAAACCGAGACCCAGTACTTC. It yields the protein CASSLFGLAFETETQYF. The chain links TRBV5-1 to TRBJ2-5; 8 bases align to TRBD2. V lost 1 base to trimming and J lost 5 bases; unmatched junction nucleotides: 13. CDR1 and CDR2 (germline): SGHRS, YFSETQ. The CDR3 contains 17 residues.

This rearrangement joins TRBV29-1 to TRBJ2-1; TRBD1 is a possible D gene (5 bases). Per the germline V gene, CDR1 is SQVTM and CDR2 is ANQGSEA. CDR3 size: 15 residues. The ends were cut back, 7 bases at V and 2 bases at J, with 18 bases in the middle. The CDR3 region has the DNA TGCAGCGGCGTAGGGGCGCCTCCAACCTACAATGAGCAGTTCTTC. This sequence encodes CSGVGAPPTYNEQFF.

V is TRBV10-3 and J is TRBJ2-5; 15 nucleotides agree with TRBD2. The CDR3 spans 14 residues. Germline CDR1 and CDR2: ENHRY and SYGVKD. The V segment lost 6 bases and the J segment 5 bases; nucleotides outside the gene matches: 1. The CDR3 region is CAIRGTSGGETQYF. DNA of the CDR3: TGTGCCATCAGGGGGACTAGCGGGGGGGAGACCCAGTACTTC.